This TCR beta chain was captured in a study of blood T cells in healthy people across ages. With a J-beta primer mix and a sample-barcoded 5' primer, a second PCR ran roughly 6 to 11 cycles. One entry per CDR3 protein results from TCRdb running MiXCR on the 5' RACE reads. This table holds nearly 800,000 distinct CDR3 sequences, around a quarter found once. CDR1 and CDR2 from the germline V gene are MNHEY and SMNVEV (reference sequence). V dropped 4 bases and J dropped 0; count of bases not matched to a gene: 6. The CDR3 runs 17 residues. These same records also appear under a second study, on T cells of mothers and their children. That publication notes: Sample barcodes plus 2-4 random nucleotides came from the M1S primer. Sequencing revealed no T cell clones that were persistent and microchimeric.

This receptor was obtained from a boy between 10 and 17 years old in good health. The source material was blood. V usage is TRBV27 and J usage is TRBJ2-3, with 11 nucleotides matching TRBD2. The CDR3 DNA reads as TGTGCCAGCAGTTCACATTTAGCGGGAGGGAGCACAGATACGCAGTATTTT. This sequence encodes CASSSHLAGGSTDTQYF.